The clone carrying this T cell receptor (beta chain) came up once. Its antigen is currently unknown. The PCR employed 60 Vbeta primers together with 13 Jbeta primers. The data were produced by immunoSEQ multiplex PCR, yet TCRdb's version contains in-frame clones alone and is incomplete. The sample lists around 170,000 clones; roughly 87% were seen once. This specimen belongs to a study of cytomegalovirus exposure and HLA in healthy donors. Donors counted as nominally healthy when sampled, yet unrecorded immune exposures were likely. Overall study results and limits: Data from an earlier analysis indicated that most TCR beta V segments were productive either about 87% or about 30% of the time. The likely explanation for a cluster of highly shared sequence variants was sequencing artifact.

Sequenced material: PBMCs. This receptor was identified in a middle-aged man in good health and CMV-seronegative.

CDR3 amino acids: CASSLIGGAGELFF. CDR3 coding DNA: TGTGCCAGCAGCTTAATCGGGGGGGCCGGGGAGCTGTTTTTT. The chain combines TRBV7-3 with TRBJ2-2; 8 positions agree with TRBD2. The CDR3 consists of 14 residues. V shed 1 base, J shed 6 bases, and the junction held 1 base outside the gene matches. CDR1 SGHTA and CDR2 FQGTGA come from the germline V gene.